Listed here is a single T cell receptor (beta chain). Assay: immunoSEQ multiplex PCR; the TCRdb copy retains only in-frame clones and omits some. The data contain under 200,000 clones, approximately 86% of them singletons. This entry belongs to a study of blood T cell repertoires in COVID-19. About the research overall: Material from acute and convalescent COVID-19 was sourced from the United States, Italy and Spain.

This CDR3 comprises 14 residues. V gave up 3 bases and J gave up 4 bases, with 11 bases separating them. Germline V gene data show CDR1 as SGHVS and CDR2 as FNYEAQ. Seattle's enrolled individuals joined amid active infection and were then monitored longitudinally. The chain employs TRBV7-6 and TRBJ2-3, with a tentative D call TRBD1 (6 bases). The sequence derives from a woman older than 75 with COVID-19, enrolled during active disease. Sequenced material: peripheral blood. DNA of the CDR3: TGTGCCAGCAGCTTGGCGACAGGCTCAGATACGCAGTATTTT. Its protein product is CASSLATGSDTQYF.